This T cell receptor (beta chain) is drawn from a study of OX40 agonist ivuxolimab in advanced cancers. Assay used: immunoSEQ multiplex PCR; TCRdb lists only in-frame clones, some missing. The table lists about 94,000 clones, around 86% of them singletons, with 0.3% to 0.35% in the top ten. After removal of 3 bases from V and 7 bases from J, the junction contained 5 bases not matched to a gene. The CDR3 spans 14 residues. From germline, CDR1 is SEHNR and CDR2 FQNEAQ (reference sequence). Sequencing used CD4+ or CD8+ T cells sorted from blood, obtained in a trial of the OX40 agonist ivuxolimab. This receptor was obtained from an adult with an advanced solid tumor such as melanoma, head and neck, liver or kidney cancer. The J gene is TRBJ1-5, the V gene TRBV7-9, with 8 bases fitting TRBD1. The CDR3 coding sequence is TGTGCCAGCAGCTTTCCCGGACAGGGCCAGCCCCAGCATTTT. Translating gives CASSFPGQGQPQHF. Filled out from reference TRBV7-9 and TRBJ1-5, the complete variable domain reads DTGVSQNPRHKITKRGQNVTFRCDPISEHNRLYWYRQTLGQGPEFLTYFQNEAQLEKSRLLSDRFSAERPKGSFSTLEIQRTEQGDSAMYLCASSFPGQGQPQHFGDGTRLSIL.